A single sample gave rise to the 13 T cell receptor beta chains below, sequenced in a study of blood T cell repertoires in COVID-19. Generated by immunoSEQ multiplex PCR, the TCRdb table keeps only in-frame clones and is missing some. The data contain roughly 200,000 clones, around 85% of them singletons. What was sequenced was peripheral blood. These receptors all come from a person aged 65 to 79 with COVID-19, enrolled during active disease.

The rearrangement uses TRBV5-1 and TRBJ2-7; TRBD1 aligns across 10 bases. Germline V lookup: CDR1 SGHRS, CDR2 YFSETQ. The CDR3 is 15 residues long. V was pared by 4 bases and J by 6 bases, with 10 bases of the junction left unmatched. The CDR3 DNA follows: TGCGCCAGCAGCGGCTCCGGGACAGGGGCTACCGAGCAGTACTTC. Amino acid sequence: CASSGSGTGATEQYF.

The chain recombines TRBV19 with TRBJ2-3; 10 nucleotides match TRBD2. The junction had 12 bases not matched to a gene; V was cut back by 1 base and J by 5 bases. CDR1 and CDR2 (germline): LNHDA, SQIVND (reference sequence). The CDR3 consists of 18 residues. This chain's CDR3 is CASSIGAALAGVIDTQYF. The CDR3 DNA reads TGTGCCAGTAGTATAGGGGCGGCGCTAGCGGGAGTGATAGATACGCAGTATTTT.

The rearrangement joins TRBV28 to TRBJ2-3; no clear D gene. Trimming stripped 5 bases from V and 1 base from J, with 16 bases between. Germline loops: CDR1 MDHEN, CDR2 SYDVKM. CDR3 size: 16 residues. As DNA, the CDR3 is TGTGCCAGCAGTCCACCCCCAGCCCGGGGCACAGATACGCAGTATTTT. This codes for CASSPPPARGTDTQYF.

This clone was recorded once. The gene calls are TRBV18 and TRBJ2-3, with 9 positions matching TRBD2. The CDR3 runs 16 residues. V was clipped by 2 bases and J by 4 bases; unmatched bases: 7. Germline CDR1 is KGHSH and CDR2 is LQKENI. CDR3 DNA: TGTGCCAGCTCACCAGCAATAGCGGGGGTGGCAGATACGCAGTATTTT. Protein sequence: CASSPAIAGVADTQYF.

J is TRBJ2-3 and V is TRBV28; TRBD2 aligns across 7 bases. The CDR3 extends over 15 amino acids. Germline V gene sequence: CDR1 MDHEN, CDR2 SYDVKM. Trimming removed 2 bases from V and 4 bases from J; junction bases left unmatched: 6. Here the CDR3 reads CASSLGVGGADTQYF. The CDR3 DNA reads TGTGCCAGCAGTTTAGGAGTGGGAGGGGCAGATACGCAGTATTTT.

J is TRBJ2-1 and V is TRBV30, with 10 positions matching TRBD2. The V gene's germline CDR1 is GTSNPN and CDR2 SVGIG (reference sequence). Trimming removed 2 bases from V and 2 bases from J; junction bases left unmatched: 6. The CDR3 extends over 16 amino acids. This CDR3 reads CAWSYRTSGTYNEQFF. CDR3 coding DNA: TGTGCCTGGAGTTATCGGACTAGCGGAACCTACAATGAGCAGTTCTTC.

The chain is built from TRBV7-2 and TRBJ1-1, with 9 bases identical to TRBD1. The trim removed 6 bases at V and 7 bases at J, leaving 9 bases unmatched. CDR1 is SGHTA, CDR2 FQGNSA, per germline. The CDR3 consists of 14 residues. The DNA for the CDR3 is TGTGCCAGCAGAACCTTGACAGGGGGAGGTGAAGCTTTCTTT. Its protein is CASRTLTGGGEAFF. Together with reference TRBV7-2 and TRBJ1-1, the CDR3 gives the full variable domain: GAGVSQSPSNKVTEKGKDVELRCDPISGHTALYWYRQSLGQGLEFLIYFQGNSAPDKSGLPSDRFSAERTGGSVSTLTIQRTQQEDSAVYLCASRTLTGGGEAFFGQGTRLTVV.

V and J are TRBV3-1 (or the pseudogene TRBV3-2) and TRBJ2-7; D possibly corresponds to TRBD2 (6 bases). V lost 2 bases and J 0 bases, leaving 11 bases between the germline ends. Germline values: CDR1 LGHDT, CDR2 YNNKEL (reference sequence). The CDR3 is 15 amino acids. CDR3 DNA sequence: TGTGCCAGCAGCCAATATCCCGGGAGCTCCTACGAGCAGTACTTC. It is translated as CASSQYPGSSYEQYF.

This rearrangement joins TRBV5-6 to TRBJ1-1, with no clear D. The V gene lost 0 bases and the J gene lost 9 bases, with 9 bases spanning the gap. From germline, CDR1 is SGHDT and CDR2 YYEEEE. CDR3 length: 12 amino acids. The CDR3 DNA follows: TGTGCCAGCAGCTTGGCCGACAACAAAGCTTTCTTT. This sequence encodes CASSLADNKAFF.

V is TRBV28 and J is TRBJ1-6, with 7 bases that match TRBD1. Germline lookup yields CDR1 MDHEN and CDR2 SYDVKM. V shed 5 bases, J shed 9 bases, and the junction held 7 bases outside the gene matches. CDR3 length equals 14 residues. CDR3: CASSNRGDASPLHF. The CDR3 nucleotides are TGTGCCAGCAGTAACAGGGGCGATGCTTCACCCCTCCACTTT.

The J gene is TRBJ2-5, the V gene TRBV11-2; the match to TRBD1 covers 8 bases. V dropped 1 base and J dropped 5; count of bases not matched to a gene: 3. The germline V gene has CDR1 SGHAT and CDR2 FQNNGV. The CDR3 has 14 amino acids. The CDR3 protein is CASSLGTGWETQYF. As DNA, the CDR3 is TGTGCCAGCAGCTTAGGGACAGGGTGGGAGACCCAGTACTTC.

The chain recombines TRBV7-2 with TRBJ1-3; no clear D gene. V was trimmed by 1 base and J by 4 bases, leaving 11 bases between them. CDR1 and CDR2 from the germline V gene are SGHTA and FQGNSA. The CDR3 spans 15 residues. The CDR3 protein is CASSLVLTLGNTIYF. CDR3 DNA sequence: TGTGCCAGCAGCTTAGTTTTAACTTTGGGAAACACCATATATTTT.

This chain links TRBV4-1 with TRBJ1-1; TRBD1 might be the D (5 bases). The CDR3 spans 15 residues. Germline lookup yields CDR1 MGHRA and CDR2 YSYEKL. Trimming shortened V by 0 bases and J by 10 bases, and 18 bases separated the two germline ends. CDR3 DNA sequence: TGCGCCAGCAGCCAAGATAATCTAGGGTGGGGGGGAGCTTTCTTT. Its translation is CASSQDNLGWGGAFF.